The entry that follows covers one TCR beta chain sequence. These data are taken from a study of T cell repertoires in cytomegalovirus infection. Using its own MiXCR run on the reads, TCRdb lists one record per CDR3 protein. Here the sample spans almost 550,000 distinct CDR3 sequences, about 17% being singletons. The clonotype originates from a human donor in good health (CMV status not recorded). Some clones in this sample may be carry-over from other donors' samples. The sample comprised CD8+ T cells from PBMCs.

CDR3 sequence (DNA): TGTGCCAGTAGTATAGACCCGGGACAGCCGCCATACGAGCAGTACTTC. It encodes CASSIDPGQPPYEQYF. The genes are TRBV19 and TRBJ2-7; 7 bases align to TRBD1. V dropped 0 bases and J dropped 4; count of bases not matched to a gene: 9. The CDR3 totals 16 residues. CDR1 and CDR2 (germline): LNHDA, SQIVND (reference sequence).